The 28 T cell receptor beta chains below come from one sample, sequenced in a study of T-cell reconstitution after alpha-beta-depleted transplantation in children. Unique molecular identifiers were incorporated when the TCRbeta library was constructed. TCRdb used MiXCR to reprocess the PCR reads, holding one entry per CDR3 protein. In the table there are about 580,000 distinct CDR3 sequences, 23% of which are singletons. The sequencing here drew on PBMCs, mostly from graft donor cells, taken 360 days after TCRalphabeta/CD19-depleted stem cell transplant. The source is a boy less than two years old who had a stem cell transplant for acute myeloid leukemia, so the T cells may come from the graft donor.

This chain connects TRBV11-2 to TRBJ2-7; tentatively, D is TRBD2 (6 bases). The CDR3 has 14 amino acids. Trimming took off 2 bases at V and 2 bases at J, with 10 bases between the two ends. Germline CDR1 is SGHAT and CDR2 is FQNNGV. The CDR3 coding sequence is TGTGCCAGCAGCTTAACCAGGGAGGCCTACGAGCAGTACGTC. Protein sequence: CASSLTREAYEQYV.

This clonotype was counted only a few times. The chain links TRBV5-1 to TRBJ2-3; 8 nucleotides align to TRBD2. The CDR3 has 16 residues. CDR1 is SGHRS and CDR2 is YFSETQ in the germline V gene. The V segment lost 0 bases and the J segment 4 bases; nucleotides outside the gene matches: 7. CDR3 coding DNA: TGCGCCAGCAGCTTGGCGGGCGGGGGGACGCCAGATACGCAGTATTTT. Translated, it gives CASSLAGGGTPDTQYF.

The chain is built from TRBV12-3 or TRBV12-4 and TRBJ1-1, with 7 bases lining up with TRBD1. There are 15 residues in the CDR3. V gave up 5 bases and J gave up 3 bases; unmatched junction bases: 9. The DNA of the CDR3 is TGTGCCAGCAGTATCCCGACAGGGAAGGACACTGAAGCTTTCTTT. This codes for CASSIPTGKDTEAFF.

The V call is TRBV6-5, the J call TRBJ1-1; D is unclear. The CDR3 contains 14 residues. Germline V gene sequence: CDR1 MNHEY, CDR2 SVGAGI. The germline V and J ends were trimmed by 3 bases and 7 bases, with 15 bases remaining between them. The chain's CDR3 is CASSYRTTAGEAFF. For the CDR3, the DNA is TGTGCCAGCAGTTATCGAACTACAGCTGGTGAAGCTTTCTTT.

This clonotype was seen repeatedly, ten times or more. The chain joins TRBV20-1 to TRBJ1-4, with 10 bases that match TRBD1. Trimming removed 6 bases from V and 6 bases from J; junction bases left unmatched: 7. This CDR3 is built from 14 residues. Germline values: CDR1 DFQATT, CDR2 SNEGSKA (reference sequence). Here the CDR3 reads CSARSGTGDEKLFF. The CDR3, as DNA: TGCAGTGCCCGATCTGGGACAGGGGATGAAAAACTGTTTTTT.

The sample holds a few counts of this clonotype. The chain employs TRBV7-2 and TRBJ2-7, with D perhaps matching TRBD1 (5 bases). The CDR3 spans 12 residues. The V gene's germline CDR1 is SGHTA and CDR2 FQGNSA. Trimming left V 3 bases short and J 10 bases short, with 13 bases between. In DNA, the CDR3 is TGTGCCAGCAGCTTGGACAATAGGGATCAGTACTTC. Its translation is CASSLDNRDQYF.

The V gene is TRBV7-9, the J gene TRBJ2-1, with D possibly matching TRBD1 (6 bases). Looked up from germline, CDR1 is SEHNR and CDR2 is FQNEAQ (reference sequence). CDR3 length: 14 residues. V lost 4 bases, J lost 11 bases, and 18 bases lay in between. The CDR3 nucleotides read TGTGCCAGCAGCTCACAGGGCCCGAATGGGAAGCAGTTCTTC. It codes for CASSSQGPNGKQFF.

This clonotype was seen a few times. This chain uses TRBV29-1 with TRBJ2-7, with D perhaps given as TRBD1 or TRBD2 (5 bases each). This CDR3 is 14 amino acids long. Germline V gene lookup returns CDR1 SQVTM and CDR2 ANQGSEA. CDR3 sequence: CSIGWGPRGNEQYF. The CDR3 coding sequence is TGCAGTATAGGTTGGGGACCCAGAGGCAACGAGCAGTACTTC.

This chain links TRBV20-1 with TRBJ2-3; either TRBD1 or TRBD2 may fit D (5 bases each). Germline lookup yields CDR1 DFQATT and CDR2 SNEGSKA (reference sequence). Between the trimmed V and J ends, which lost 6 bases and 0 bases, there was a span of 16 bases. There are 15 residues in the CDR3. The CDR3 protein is CSALRGGASTDTQYF. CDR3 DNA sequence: TGCAGTGCCCTTCGGGGCGGTGCTAGCACAGATACGCAGTATTTT.

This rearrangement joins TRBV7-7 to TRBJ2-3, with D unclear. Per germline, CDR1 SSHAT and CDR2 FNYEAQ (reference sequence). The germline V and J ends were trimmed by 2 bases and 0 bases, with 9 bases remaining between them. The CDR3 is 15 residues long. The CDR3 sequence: CASSLTARSTDTQYF. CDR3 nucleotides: TGTGCCAGCAGCTTAACCGCCAGAAGCACAGATACGCAGTATTTT.

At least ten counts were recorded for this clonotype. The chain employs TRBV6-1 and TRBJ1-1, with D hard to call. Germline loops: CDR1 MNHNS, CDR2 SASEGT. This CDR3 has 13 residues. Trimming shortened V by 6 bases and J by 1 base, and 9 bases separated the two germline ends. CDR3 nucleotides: TGTGCCAGCAGGAGAGTATGGAACACTGAAGCTTTCTTT. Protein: CASRRVWNTEAFF.

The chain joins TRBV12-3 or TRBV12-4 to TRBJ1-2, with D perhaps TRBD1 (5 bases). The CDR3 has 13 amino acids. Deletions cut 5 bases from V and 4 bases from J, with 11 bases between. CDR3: CASSPYRIYGYTF. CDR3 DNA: TGTGCCAGCAGTCCCTACAGGATCTATGGCTACACCTTC.

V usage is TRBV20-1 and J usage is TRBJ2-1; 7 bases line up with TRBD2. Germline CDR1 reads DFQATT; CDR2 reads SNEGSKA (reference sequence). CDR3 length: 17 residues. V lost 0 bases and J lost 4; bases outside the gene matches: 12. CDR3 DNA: TGCAGTGCTAGAGATTCGGGAGCTGCGGGAGTGTACAATGAGCAGTTCTTC. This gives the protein CSARDSGAAGVYNEQFF.

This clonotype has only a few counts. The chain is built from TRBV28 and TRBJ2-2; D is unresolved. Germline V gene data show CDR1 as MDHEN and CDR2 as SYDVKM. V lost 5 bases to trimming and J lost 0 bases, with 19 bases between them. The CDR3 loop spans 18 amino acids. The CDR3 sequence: CASSPTRVSNANTGELFF. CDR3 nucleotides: TGTGCCAGCAGTCCAACCCGGGTTTCGAACGCGAACACCGGGGAGCTGTTTTTT.

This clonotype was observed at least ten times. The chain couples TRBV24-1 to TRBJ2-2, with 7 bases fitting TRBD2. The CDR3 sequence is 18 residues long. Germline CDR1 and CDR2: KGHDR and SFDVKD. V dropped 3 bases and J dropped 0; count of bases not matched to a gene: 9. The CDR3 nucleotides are TGTGCCACCAGTGATCCCCGAAGCGGGGCTGCGAACACCGGGGAGCTGTTTTTT. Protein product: CATSDPRSGAANTGELFF.

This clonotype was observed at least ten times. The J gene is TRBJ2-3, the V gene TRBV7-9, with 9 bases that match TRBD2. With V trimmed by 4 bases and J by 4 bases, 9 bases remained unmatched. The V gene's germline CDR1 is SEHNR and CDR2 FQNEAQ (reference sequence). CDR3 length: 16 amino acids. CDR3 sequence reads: CASSSPGLARADTQYF. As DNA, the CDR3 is TGTGCCAGCAGCTCACCGGGACTAGCCCGCGCAGATACGCAGTATTTT. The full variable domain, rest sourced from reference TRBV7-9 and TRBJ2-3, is DTGVSQNPRHKITKRGQNVTFRCDPISEHNRLYWYRQTLGQGPEFLTYFQNEAQLEKSRLLSDRFSAERPKGSFSTLEIQRTEQGDSAMYLCASSSPGLARADTQYFGPGTRLTVL.

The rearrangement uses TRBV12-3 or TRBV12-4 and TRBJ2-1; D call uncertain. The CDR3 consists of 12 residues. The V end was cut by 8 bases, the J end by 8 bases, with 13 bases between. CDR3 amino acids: CASSYGPYEQFF. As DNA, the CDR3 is TGTGCCAGCTCGTATGGGCCCTATGAGCAGTTCTTC.

This chain's CDR3 is CSAPDWSSGNTIYF. As DNA, the CDR3 is TGCAGTGCTCCAGACTGGAGCTCTGGAAACACCATATATTTT. The chain combines TRBV20-1 with TRBJ1-3; D not certain. The CDR3 has 14 amino acids. The ends were cut back, 5 bases at V and 0 bases at J, with 11 bases in the middle. Per the germline V gene, CDR1 is DFQATT and CDR2 is SNEGSKA (reference sequence).

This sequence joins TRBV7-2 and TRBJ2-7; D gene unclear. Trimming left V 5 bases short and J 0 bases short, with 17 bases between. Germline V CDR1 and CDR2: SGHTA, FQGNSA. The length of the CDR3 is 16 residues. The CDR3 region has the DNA TGTGCCAGCAGCCTAAGGCCAGTACGTGGCTCCTACGAGCAGTACTTC. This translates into CASSLRPVRGSYEQYF.

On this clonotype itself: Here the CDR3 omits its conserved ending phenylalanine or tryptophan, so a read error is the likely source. The CDR3 coding sequence is TGTGCCAGCAGTTTAATAGCTCGGGACACTGAAGCTTTCTGT. Protein sequence: CASSLIARDTEAFC. This chain links TRBV27 with TRBJ1-1; no firm D call. Trimming pared 2 bases from V and 3 bases from J, leaving 10 bases between. There are 14 residues in the CDR3. The germline V gene has CDR1 MNHEY and CDR2 SMNVEV (reference sequence).

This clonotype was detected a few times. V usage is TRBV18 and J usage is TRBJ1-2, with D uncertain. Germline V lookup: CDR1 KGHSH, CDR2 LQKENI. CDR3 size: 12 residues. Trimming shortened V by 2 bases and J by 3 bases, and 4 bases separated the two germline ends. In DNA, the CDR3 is TGTGCCAGCTCACCAGTAGACTATGGCTACACCTTC. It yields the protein CASSPVDYGYTF.

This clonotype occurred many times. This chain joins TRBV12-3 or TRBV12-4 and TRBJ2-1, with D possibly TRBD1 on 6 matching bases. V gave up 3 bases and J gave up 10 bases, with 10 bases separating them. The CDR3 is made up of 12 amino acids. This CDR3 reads CASSFGQREQFF. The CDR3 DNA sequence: TGTGCCAGCAGTTTCGGACAGCGGGAGCAGTTCTTC.

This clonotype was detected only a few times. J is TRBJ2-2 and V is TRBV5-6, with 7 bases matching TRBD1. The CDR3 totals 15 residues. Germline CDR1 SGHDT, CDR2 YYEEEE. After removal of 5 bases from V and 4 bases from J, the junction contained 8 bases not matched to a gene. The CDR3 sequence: CASRMRAGGTGELFF. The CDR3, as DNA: TGTGCCAGCAGAATGCGGGCAGGGGGCACCGGGGAGCTGTTTTTT.

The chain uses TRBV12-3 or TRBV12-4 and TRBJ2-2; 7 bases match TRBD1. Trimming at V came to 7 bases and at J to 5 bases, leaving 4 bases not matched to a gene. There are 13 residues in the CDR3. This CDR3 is CASTPGGTGELFF. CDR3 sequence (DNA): TGTGCCAGCACCCCAGGGGGAACCGGGGAGCTGTTTTTT.

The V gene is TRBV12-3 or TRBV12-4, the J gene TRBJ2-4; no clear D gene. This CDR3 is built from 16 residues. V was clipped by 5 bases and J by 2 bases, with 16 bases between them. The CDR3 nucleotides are TGTGCCAGCAGTGCCCCGGTGGTCCGTACCAAAAACATTCAGTACTTC. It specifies CASSAPVVRTKNIQYF.

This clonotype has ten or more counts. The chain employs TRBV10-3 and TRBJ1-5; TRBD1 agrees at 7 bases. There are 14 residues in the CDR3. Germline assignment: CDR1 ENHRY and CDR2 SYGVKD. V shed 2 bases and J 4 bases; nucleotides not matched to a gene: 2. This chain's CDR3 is CAISEEQGNQPQHF. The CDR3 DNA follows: TGTGCCATCAGTGAGGAACAGGGGAATCAGCCCCAGCATTTT.

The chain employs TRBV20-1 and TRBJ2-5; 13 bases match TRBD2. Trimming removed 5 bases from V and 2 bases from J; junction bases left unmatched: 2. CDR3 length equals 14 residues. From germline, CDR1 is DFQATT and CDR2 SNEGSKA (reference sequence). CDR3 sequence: CSAPGLAGQETQYF. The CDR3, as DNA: TGCAGTGCTCCGGGACTAGCGGGACAAGAGACCCAGTACTTC.

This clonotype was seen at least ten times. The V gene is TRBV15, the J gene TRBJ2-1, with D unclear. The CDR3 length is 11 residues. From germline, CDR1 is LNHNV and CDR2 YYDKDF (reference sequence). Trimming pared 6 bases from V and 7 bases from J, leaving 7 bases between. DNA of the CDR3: TGTGCCACCAGTAAAGCTAATGAGCAGTTCTTC. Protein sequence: CATSKANEQFF. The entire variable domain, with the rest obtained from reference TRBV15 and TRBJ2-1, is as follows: DAMVIQNPRYQVTQFGKPVTLSCSQTLNHNVMYWYQQKSSQAPKLLFHYYDKDFNNEADTPDNFQSRRPNTSFCFLDIRSPGLGDTAMYLCATSKANEQFFGPGTRLTVL.